This T cell receptor (beta chain) was captured by sequencing in a study of blood T cell repertoires in COVID-19. Libraries were prepared by immunoSEQ multiplex PCR; TCRdb keeps only in-frame clonotypes and omits some of them. The table has some 150,000 clones, around 89% seen once. The CDR3 has 15 amino acids. Germline-derived CDR1 and CDR2 are LGHDT and YNNKEL (reference sequence). The germline V and J ends were trimmed by 2 bases and 2 bases, with 12 bases remaining between them. The source of this sequence is a man aged 55 to 70 with active or convalescent COVID-19. The V and J genes are TRBV3-1 (or the pseudogene TRBV3-2) and TRBJ2-5, with D possibly TRBD2 on 5 matching bases. The specimen sequenced was peripheral blood. CDR3 in DNA: TGTGCCAGCAGCCAATCCGGAAGCGGTCAAGAGACCCAGTACTTC. Its translation: CASSQSGSGQETQYF.